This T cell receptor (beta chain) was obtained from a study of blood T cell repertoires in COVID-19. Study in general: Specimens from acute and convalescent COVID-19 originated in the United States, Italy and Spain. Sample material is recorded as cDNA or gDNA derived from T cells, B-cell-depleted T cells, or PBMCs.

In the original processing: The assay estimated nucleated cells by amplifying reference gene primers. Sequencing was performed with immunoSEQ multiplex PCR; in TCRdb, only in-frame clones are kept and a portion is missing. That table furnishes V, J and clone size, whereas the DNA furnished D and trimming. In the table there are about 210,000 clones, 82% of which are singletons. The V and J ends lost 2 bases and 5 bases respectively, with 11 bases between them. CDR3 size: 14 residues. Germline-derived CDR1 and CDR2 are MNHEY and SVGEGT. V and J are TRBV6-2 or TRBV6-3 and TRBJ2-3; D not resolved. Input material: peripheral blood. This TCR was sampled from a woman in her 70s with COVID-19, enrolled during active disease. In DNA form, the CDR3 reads TGTGCCAGCAGTTACGAGTTGGGCCGAGATACGCAGTATTTT. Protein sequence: CASSYELGRDTQYF.